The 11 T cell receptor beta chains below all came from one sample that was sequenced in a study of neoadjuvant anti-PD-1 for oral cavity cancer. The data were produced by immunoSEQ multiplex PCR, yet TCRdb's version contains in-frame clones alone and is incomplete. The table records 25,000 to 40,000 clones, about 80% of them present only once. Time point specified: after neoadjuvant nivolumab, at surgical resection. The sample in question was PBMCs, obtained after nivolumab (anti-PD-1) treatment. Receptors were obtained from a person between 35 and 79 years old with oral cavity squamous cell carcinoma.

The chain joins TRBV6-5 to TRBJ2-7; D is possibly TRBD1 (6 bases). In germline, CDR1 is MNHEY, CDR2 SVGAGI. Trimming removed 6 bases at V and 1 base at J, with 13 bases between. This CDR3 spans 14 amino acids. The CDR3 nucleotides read TGTGCCAGCAGGCCGGACAGAAGGTCCTACGAGCAGTACTTC. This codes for CASRPDRRSYEQYF.

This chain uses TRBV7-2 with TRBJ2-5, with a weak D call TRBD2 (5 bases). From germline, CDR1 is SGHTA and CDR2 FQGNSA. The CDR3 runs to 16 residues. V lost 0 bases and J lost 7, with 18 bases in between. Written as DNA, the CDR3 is TGTGCCAGCAGCTTAGCCCGGATTTCTGATGGAGGGACCCAGTACTTC. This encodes CASSLARISDGGTQYF.

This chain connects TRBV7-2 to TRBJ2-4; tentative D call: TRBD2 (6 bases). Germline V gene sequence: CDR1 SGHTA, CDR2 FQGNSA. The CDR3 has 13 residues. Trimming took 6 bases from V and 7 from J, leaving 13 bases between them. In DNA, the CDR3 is TGTGCCAGCAGGGCGGGGTGGGGGAACATTCAGTACTTC. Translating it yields CASRAGWGNIQYF.

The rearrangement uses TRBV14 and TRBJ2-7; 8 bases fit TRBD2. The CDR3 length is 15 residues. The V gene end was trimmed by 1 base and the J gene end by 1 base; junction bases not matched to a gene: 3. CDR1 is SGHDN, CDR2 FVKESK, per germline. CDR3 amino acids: CASSQGAGVSYEQYF. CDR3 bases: TGTGCCAGCAGCCAAGGAGCGGGGGTATCCTACGAGCAGTACTTC.

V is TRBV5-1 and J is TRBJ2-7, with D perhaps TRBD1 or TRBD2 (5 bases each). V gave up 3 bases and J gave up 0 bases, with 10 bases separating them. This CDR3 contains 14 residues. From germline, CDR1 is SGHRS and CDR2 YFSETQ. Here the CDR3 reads CASSSSGTSYEQYF. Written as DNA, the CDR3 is TGCGCCAGCAGCTCATCCGGGACCTCCTACGAGCAGTACTTC.

The CDR3 DNA reads as TGTGCCAGTAGTATGTTCGGTTACGGTACAGCCGAGATTAATGAGCAGTTCTTC. Amino acid sequence: CASSMFGYGTAEINEQFF. This sequence joins TRBV19 and TRBJ2-1, with unresolved D. Germline CDR1 LNHDA, CDR2 SQIVND (reference sequence). CDR3 length: 18 residues. V gave up 3 bases and J gave up 7 bases, with 25 bases separating them. The whole variable domain, filled in from reference TRBV19 and TRBJ2-1, reads DGGITQSPKYLFRKEGQNVTLSCEQNLNHDAMYWYRQDPGQGLRLIYYSQIVNDFQKGDIAEGYSVSREKKESFPLTVTSAQKNPTAFYLCASSMFGYGTAEINEQFFGPGTRLTVL.

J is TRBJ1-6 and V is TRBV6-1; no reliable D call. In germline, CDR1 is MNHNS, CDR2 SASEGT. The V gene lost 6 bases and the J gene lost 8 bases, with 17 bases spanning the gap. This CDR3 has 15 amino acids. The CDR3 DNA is TGTGCCAGCAGCTCCCGCCGTGGATCAGATTCACCCCTCCACTTT. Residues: CASSSRRGSDSPLHF.

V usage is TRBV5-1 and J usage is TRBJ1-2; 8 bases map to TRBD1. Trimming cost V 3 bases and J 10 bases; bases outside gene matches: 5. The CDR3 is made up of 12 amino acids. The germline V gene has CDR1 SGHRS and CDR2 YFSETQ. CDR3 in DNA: TGCGCCAGCAGCTCGGAGACAGGGGTCTACACCTTC. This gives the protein CASSSETGVYTF.

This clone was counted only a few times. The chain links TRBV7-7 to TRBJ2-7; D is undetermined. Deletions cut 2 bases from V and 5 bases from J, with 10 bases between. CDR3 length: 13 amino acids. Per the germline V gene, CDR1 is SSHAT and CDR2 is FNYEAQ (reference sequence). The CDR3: CASSLNPAHEQYF. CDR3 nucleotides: TGTGCCAGCAGCTTAAACCCGGCCCACGAGCAGTACTTC. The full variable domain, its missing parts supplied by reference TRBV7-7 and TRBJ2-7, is GAGVSQSPRYKVTKRGQDVTLRCDPISSHATLYWYQQALGQGPEFLTYFNYEAQPDKSGLPSDRFSAERPEGSISTLTIQRTEQRDSAMYRCASSLNPAHEQYFGPGTRLTVT.

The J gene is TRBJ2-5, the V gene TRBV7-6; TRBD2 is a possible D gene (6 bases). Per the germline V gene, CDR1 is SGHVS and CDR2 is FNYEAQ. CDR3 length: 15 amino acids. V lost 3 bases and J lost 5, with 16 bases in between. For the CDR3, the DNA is TGTGCCAGCAGCTTCGGAGGGGCGATGGGGGAGACCCAGTACTTC. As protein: CASSFGGAMGETQYF.

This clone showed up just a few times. The CDR3 protein is CASSLGGTGSYEQYF. The CDR3 nucleotides read TGCGCCAGCAGCTTGGGAGGGACAGGATCCTACGAGCAGTACTTC. This chain links TRBV5-1 with TRBJ2-7, with 8 bases fitting TRBD1. With V trimmed by 0 bases and J by 1 base, 3 bases remained unmatched. The CDR3 extends over 15 amino acids. Germline V gives CDR1 SGHRS, CDR2 YFSETQ.